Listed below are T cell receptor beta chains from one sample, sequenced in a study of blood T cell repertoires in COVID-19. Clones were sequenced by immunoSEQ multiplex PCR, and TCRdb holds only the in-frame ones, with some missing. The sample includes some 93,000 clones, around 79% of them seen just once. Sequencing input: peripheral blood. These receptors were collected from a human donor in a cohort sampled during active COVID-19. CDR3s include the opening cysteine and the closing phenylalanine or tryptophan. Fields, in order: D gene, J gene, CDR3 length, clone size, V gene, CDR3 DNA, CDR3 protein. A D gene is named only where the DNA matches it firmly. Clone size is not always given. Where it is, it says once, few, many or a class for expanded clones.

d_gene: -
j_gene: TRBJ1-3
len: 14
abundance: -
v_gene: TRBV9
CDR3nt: TGTGCCAGCAGTAGCTCTATCTCTGGAAACACCATATATTTT
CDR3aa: CASSSSISGNTIYF

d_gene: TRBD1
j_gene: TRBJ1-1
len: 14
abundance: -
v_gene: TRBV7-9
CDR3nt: TGTGCCAGCAGCGGGGACAGGGGGTTGACTGAAGCTTTCTTT
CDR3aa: CASSGDRGLTEAFF

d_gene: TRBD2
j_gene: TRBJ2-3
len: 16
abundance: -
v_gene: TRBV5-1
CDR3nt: TGCGCCAGCACCCCTGGGGCGGGAGGAGGGCCAGATACGCAGTATTTT
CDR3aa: CASTPGAGGGPDTQYF

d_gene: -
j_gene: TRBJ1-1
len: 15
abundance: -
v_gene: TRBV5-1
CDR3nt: TGCGCCAGTTTTCCCGATTACCGAGACTCGCACAGGGCTTTCTTT
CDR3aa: CASFPDYRDSHRAFF

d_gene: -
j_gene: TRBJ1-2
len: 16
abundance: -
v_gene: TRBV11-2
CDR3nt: TGTGCCAGCAGCTCAAGGAGTGGAGGGCCTAGGTATGGCTACACCTTC
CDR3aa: CASSSRSGGPRYGYTF

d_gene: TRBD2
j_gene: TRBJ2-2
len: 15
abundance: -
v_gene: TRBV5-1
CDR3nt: TGCGCCAGCAGCCTGGGACTAGCGGGTCTCGGGGAGCTGTTTTTT
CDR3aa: CASSLGLAGLGELFF

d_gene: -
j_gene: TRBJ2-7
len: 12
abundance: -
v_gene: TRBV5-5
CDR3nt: TGTGCCAGCAGCTTGGATCAGTACGAGCAGTACTTC
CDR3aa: CASSLDQYEQYF

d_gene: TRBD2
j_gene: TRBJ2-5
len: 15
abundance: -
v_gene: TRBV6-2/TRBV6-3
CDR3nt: TGTGCCAGCAGTTCGGGTAGCGGGATTGGAGAGACCCAGTACTTC
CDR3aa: CASSSGSGIGETQYF

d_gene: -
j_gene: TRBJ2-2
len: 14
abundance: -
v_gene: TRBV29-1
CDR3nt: TGCAGCGTTGGGAGAAACTCGAACACCGGGGAGCTGTTTTTT
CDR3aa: CSVGRNSNTGELFF

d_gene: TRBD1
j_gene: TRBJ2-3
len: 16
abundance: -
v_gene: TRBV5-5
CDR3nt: TGTGCCAGCAGCTTCGCTGCCGGGACAGGCACAGATACGCAGTATTTT
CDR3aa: CASSFAAGTGTDTQYF

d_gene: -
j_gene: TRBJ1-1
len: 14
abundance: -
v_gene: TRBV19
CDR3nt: TGTGCCAGTAGTATGGGAGGGGGTGACACTGAAGCTTTCTTT
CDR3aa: CASSMGGGDTEAFF

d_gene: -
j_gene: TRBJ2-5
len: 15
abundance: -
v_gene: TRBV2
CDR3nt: TGTGCCAGCAGTTACGTGCGGCCGAGGGAAGAGACCCAGTACTTC
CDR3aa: CASSYVRPREETQYF

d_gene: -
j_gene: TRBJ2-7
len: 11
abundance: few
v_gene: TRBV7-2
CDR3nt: TGTGCCAGCAGCTCTTACTACGAGCAGTACTTC
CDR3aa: CASSSYYEQYF

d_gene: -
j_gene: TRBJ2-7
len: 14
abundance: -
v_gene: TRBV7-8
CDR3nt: TGTGCCAGCAGCCCCGTAGCGGATCACTACGAGCAGTACTTC
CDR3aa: CASSPVADHYEQYF

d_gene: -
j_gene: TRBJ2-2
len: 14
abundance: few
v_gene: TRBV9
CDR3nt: TGTGCCAGCAATATACAGGGGAACACCGGGGAGCTGTTTTTT
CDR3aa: CASNIQGNTGELFF

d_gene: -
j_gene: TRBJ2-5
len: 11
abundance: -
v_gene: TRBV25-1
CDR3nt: TGTGCCAGCAGTGTGAGGGAGACCCAGTACTTC
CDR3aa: CASSVRETQYF

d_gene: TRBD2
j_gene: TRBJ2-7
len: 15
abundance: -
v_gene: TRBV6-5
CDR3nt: TGTGCCAGCAGTTACTCGGGACTAGCGGGACGCGAGCAGTACTTC
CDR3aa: CASSYSGLAGREQYF

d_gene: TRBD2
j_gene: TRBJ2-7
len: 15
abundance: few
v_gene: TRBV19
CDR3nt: TGTGCCAGTAGTCCTCTAGCGGGAGAGGCATACGAGCAGTACTTC
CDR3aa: CASSPLAGEAYEQYF

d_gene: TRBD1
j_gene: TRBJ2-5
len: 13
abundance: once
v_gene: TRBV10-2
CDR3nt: TGCGCCAGCACCGCGGGACAGGTCGAGACCCAGTACTTC
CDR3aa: CASTAGQVETQYF

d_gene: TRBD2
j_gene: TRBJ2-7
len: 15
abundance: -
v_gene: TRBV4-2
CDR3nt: TGTGCCAGCAGCCAGGGACCGGGACTAGAGGCTGAGCAGTACTTC
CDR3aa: CASSQGPGLEAEQYF

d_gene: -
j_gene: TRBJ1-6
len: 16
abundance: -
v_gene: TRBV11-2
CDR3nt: TGTGCCAGCAGCTTAGAAGGAACTAGGGGGAATTCACCCCTCCACTTT
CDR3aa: CASSLEGTRGNSPLHF

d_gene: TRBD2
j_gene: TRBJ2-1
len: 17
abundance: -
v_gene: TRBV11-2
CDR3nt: TGTGCCAGCAGCTCTAGCGGGAGGTCTCTCCTACATAATGAGCAGTTCTTC
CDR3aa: CASSSSGRSLLHNEQFF

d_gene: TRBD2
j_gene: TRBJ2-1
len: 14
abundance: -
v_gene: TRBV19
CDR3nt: TGTGCCAGTAGTATATCGACTAGCGCGAATGAGCAGTTCTTC
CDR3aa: CASSISTSANEQFF

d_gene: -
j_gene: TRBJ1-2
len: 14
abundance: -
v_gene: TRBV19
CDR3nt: TGTGCCAGTAGTATAACCCGTGGGGCTGAGGTTTACACCTTC
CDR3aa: CASSITRGAEVYTF

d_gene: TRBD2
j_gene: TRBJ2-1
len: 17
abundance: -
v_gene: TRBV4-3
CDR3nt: TGCGCCAGCAGCCCCCTCGGGGCTAGCGGGAGGAAGGATGAGCAGTTCTTC
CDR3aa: CASSPLGASGRKDEQFF

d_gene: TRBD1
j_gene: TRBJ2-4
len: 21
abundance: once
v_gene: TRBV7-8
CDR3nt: TGTGCCAGCAGCTTGGGAAACCGACAGGGCCGAGGCCCTCTAGCCAAAAACATTCAGTACTTC
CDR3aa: CASSLGNRQGRGPLAKNIQYF

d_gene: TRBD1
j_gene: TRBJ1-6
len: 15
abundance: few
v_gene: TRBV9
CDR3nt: TGTGCCAGCAGCCCCCCACAGGGGAATAATTCACCCCTCCACTTT
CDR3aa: CASSPPQGNNSPLHF

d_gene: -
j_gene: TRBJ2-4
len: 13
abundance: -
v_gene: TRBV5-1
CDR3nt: TGCGCCAGCTCCTCTCACAGTGGAAACATTCAGTACTTC
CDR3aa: CASSSHSGNIQYF

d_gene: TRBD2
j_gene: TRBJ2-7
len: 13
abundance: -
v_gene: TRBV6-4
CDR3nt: TGTGCCAGCAGCAGCGTCGCGGGAGCCGAGCAGTACTTC
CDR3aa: CASSSVAGAEQYF